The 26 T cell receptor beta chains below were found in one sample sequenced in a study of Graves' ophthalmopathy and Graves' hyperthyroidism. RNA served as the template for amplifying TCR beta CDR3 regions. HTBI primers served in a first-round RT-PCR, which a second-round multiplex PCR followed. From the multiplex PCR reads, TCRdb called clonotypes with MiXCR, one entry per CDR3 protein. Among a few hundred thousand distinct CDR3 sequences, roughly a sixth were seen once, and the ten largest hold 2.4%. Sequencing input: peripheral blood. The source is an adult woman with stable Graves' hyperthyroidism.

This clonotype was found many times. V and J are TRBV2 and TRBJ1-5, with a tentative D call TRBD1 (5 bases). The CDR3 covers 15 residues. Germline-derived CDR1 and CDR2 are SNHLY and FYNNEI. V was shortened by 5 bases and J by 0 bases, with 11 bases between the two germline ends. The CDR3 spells CASSRGRNSNQPQHF. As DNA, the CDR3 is TGTGCCAGCAGTAGGGGCAGGAATAGCAATCAGCCCCAGCATTTT.

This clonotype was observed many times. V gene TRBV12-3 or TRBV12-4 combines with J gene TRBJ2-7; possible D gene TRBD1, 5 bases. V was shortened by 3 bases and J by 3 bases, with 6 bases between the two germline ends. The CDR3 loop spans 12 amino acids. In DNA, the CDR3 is TGTGCCAGCAGTTTCGACAGCTACGAGCAGTACTTC. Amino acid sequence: CASSFDSYEQYF.

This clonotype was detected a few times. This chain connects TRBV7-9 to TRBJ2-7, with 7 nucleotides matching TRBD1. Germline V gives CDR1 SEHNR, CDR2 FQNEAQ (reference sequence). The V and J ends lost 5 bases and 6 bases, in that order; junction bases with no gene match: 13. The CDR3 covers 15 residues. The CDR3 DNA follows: TGTGCCAGCAGCCCAGGGGGTGCGGGTTCGTCCGAGCAGTACTTC. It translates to CASSPGGAGSSEQYF.

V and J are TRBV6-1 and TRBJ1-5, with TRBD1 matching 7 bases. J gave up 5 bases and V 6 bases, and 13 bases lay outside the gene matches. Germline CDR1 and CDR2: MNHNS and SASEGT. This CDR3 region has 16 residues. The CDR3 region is CASSRPLDRNDQPQHF. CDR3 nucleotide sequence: TGTGCCAGCAGCCGCCCCTTGGACAGGAACGATCAGCCCCAGCATTTT.

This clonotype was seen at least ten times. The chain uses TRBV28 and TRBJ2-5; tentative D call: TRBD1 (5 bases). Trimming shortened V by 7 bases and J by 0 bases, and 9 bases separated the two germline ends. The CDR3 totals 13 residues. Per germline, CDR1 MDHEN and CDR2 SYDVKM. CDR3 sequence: CASTRGHQETQYF. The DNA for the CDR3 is TGTGCCAGCACAAGGGGCCACCAAGAGACCCAGTACTTC.

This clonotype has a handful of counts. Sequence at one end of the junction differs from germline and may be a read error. The CDR3 here is CASTIAGTANSGELFF. The CDR3 DNA sequence: TGTGCCAGCACTATAGCCGGGACAGCGAACTCCGGGGAGCTGTTTTTT. V usage is TRBV11-1 and J usage is TRBJ2-2; 7 bases are shared with TRBD1. Per germline, CDR1 SGHAT and CDR2 FQDESV (reference sequence). This CDR3 contains 16 residues.

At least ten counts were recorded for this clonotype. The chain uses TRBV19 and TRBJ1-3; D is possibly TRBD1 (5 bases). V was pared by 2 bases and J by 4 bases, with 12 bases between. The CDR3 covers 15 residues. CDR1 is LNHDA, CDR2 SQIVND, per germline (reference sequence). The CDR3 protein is CASSISSGHGNTIYF. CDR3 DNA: TGTGCCAGTAGTATATCGTCGGGGCACGGAAACACCATATATTTT.

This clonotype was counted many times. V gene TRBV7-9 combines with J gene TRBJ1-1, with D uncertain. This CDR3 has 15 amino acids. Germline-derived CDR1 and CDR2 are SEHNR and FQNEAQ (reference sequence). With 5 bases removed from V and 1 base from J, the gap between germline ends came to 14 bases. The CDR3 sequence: CASSLRWATNTEAFF. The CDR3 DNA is TGTGCCAGCAGCCTTCGGTGGGCCACGAACACTGAAGCTTTCTTT.

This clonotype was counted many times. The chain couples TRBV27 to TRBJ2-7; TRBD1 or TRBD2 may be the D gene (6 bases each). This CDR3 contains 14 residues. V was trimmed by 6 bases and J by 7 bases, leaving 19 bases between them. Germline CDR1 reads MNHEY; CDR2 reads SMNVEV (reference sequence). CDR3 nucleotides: TGTGCCAGCAGCCGACAAGGGGGGAGAGAAGAGCAGTACTTC. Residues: CASSRQGGREEQYF.

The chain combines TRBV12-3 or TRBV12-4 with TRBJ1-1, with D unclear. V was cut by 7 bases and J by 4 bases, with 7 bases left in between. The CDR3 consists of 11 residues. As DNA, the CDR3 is TGTGCCAGCACCAGAACCACTGAAGCTTTCTTT. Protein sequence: CASTRTTEAFF.

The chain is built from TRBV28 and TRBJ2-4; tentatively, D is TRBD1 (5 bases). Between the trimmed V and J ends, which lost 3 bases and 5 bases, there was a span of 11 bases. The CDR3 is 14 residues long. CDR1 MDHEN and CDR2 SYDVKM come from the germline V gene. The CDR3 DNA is TGTGCCAGCAGTTTTTCCGACAGAGAAAACATTCAGTACTTC. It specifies CASSFSDRENIQYF.

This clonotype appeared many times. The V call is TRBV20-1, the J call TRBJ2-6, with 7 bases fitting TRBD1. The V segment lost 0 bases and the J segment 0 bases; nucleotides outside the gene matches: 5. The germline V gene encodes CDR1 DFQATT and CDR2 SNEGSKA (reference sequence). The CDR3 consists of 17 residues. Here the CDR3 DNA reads TGCAGTGCTAGAGAAGGGACAGAGAGCTCTGGGGCCAACGTCCTGACTTTC. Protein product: CSAREGTESSGANVLTF.

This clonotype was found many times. The DNA for the CDR3 is TGTGCCAGTAGCACTAGCGGGAGGGACACCGGGGAGCTGTTTTTT. It is translated as CASSTSGRDTGELFF. V is TRBV19 and J is TRBJ2-2, with 13 positions matching TRBD2. CDR1 LNHDA and CDR2 SQIVND come from the germline V gene (reference sequence). This CDR3 comprises 15 residues. With V trimmed by 6 bases and J by 3 bases, 1 base remained unmatched.

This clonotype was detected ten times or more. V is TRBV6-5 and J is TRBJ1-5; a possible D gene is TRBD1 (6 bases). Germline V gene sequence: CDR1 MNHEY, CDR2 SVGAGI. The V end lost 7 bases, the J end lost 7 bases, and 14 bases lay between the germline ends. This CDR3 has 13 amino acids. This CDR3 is CASNQGFRQPQHF. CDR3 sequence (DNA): TGTGCCAGCAATCAGGGGTTCAGGCAGCCCCAGCATTTT.

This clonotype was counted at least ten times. CDR3 in DNA: TGTGCCAGCAGTGATACCAGCAATCAGCCCCAGCATTTT. Protein product: CASSDTSNQPQHF. The chain links TRBV6-1 to TRBJ1-5; D is unresolved. V lost 3 bases and J 1 base, leaving 4 bases between the germline ends. The V gene's germline CDR1 is MNHNS and CDR2 SASEGT. CDR3 length equals 13 residues.

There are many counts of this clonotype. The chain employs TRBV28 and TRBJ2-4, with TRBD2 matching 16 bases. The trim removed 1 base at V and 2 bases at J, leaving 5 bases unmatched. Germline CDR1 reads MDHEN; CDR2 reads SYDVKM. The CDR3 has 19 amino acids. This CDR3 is CASSLSGLAGGPSKNIQYF. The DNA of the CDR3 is TGTGCCAGCAGTTTATCGGGACTAGCGGGAGGGCCCTCCAAAAACATTCAGTACTTC.

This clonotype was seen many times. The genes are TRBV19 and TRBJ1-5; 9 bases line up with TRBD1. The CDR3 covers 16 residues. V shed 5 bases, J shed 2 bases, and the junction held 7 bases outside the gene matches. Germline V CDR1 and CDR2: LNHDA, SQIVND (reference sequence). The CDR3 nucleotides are TGTGCCAGTAGTGTTGGGACAGGGATGGGCAATCAGCCCCAGCATTTT. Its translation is CASSVGTGMGNQPQHF.

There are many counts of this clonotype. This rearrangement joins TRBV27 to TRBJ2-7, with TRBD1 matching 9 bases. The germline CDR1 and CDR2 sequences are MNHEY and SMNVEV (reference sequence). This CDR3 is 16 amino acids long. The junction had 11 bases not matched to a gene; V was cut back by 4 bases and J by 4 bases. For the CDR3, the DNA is TGTGCCAGCAGTTCATCCGGGACAGGGATGGAGTACGAGCAGTACTTC. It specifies CASSSSGTGMEYEQYF.

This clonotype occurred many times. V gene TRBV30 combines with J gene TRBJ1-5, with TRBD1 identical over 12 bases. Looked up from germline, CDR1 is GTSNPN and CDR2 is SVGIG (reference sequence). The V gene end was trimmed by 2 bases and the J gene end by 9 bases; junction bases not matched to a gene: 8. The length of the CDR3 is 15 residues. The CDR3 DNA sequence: TGTGCCTGGAGTCTGGGACAGGGGGCGAACATGCCCCAGCATTTT. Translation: CAWSLGQGANMPQHF.

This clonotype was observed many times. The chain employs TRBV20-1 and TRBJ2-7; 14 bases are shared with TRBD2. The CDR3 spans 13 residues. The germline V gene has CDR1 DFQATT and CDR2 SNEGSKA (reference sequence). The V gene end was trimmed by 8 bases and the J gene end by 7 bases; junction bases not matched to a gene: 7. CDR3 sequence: CSKTSGRAGEQYF. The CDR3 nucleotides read TGCAGTAAGACTAGCGGGAGGGCCGGAGAGCAGTACTTC.

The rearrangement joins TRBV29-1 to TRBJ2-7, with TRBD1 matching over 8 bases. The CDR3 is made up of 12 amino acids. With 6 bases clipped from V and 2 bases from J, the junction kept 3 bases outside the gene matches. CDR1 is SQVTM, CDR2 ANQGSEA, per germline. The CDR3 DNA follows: TGCAGCGTAACAGGGGGAACCTACGAGCAGTACTTC. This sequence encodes CSVTGGTYEQYF.

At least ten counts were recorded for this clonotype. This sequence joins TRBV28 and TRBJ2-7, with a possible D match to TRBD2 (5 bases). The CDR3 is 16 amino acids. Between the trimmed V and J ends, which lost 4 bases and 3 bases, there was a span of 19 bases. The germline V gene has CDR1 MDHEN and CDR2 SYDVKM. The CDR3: CASSYPRGSAYYEQYF. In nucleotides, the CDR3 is TGTGCCAGCAGTTATCCCCGGGGTAGCGCGTACTACGAGCAGTACTTC.

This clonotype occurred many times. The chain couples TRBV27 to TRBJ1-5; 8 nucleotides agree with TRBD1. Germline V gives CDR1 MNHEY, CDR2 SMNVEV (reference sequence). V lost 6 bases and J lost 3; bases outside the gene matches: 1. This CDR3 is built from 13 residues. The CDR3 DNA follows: TGTGCCAGCAGGACAGGGGACAATCAGCCCCAGCATTTT. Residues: CASRTGDNQPQHF.

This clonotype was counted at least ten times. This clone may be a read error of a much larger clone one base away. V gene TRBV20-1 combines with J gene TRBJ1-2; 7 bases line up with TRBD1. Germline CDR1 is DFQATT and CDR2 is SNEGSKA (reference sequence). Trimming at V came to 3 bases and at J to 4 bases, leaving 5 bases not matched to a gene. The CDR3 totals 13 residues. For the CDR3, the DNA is TGCAGTGCTAGGGACAGGTTTGGCTATGGCTACACCTTC. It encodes CSARDRFGYGYTF.

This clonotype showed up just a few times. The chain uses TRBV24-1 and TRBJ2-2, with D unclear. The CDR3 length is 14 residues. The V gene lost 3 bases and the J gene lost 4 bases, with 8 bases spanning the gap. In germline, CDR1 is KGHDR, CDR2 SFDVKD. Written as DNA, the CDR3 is TGTGCCACCAGTGATCCGGGCCCCACCGGGGAGCTGTTTTTT. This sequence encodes CATSDPGPTGELFF.

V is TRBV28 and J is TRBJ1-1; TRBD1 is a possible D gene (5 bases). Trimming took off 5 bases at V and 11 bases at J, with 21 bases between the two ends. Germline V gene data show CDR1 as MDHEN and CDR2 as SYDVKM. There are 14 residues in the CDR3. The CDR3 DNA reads TGTGCCAGCAGTGCCCGGTTGACAGACACCGCTGCTTTCTTT. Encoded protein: CASSARLTDTAAFF. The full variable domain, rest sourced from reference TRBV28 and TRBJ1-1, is DVKVTQSSRYLVKRTGEKVFLECVQDMDHENMFWYRQDPGLGLRLIYFSYDVKMKEKGDIPEGYSVSREKKERFSLILESASTNQTSMYLCASSARLTDTAAFFGQGTRLTVV.